This entry lists 6 T cell receptor beta chains sequenced from one sample in a study of T cells after yellow fever vaccination. TCRdb re-called the 5' RACE reads with MiXCR, one entry per CDR3 protein. This sample has 250,000 or so distinct CDR3 sequences; more than 3.5% occur once, and the top ten carry around a fifth. The material sequenced was PBMCs, taken 15 days after the yellow fever booster vaccination. The origin of the receptors is a man aged 18 to 30 who received the YFV17D yellow fever vaccine.

The chain employs TRBV18 and TRBJ2-7, with D possibly matching TRBD2 (6 bases). This CDR3 has 14 residues. Trimming cost V 1 base and J 6 bases, with 13 bases left between them. Germline V gene data show CDR1 as KGHSH and CDR2 as LQKENI. CDR3 nucleotides: TGTGCCAGCTCACCACTTGGGACTCCCCGCGAGCAGTACTTC. This translates into CASSPLGTPREQYF.

Points on this clonotype: One base away lies a much larger clone, so this may be a sequencing read error. The rearrangement uses TRBV11-2 and TRBJ2-4; tentative D call: TRBD2 (6 bases). Germline V CDR1 and CDR2: SGHAT, FQNNGV. The CDR3 runs to 15 residues. CDR3 region: CASSLRGLAKNILYF. Here the CDR3 DNA reads TGTGCCAGCAGCCTACGGGGGTTAGCCAAAAACATTCTGTACTTC. Together with reference TRBV11-2 and TRBJ2-4, the CDR3 gives the full variable domain: EAGVAQSPRYKIIEKRQSVAFWCNPISGHATLYWYQQILGQGPKLLIQFQNNGVVDDSQLPKDRFSAERLKGVDSTLKIQPAKLEDSAVYLCASSLRGLAKNILYFGAGTRLSVL.

This clonotype appeared many times. V usage is TRBV20-1 and J usage is TRBJ2-3; no clear D gene. This CDR3 spans 14 amino acids. V lost 5 bases and J lost 0, with 12 bases in between. CDR1 is DFQATT, CDR2 SNEGSKA, per germline (reference sequence). The CDR3 sequence: CSAPVFSSTDTQYF. The CDR3 DNA reads as TGCAGTGCTCCCGTCTTCTCTAGCACAGATACGCAGTATTTT.

In its sample, this clonotype was seen many times. The chain employs TRBV7-2 and TRBJ2-2; TRBD2 agrees at 11 bases. Germline loops: CDR1 SGHTA, CDR2 FQGNSA. The length of the CDR3 is 18 residues. V shed 5 bases and J 7 bases; nucleotides not matched to a gene: 15. CDR3 amino acids: CASSLRDLAGGLIGELFF. The DNA of the CDR3 is TGTGCCAGCAGCCTCCGCGATTTAGCGGGGGGGCTAATCGGGGAGCTGTTTTTT.

This chain links TRBV18 with TRBJ1-1; tentatively, D is TRBD1 (5 bases). The germline CDR1 and CDR2 sequences are KGHSH and LQKENI. The CDR3 is made up of 15 amino acids. V lost 4 bases to trimming and J lost 3 bases, with 15 bases between them. CDR3 bases: TGTGCCAGCTCACTTTCAGGGATTGGGGACACTGAAGCTTTCTTT. Encoded protein: CASSLSGIGDTEAFF.

This clonotype was counted ten times or more. The chain couples TRBV24-1 to TRBJ2-4, with 9 bases matching TRBD1. CDR3 size: 13 residues. The germline V gene encodes CDR1 KGHDR and CDR2 SFDVKD. Losses at the gene ends were 7 bases for V and 8 bases for J; bases not matched to a gene: 5. For the CDR3, the DNA is TGTGCCACCAGAGGGACAGGGATGGACATTCAGTACTTC. It encodes CATRGTGMDIQYF.